The 26 T cell receptor beta chains below were found in one sample sequenced in a study of T cells expressing NK-cell markers. No DNA is given; TCRdb re-called the 5' RACE reads and lists each CDR3 protein once. This sample's table reports a few hundred thousand distinct CDR3 sequences. The sample taken for sequencing was blood T cells: a sorted CD56 or NKG2C T cell subset, CD4+ or CD8+ T cells, or bulk PBMC T cells (not recorded which). Receptor source: a man aged 18-75 years in good health.

The chain recombines TRBV23-1 with TRBJ2-7; TCRdb returns TRBD2, unconfirmable since there is no DNA. TRBV23-1 counts as an open reading frame of uncertain function. The CDR3 covers 16 residues. The CDR3 protein is CASSQYRGGRSYEQYF.

The chain couples TRBV7-9 to TRBJ2-6. The V gene's germline CDR1 is SEHNR and CDR2 FQNEAQ (reference sequence). The CDR3 totals 14 residues. CDR3 residues: CASSHFSGANVLTF. Full variable domain (missing parts from reference TRBV7-9 and TRBJ2-6): DTGVSQNPRHKITKRGQNVTFRCDPISEHNRLYWYRQTLGQGPEFLTYFQNEAQLEKSRLLSDRFSAERPKGSFSTLEIQRTEQGDSAMYLCASSHFSGANVLTFGAGSRLTVL.

CDR3 in amino acids: CSARTGLAVETQYF. This chain links TRBV29-1 with TRBJ2-5; with no DNA, the TCRdb D assignment of TRBD2 cannot be verified. Germline-derived CDR1 and CDR2 are SQVTM and ANQGSEA. This CDR3 spans 14 amino acids.

The chain is built from TRBV27 and TRBJ1-4; checking the TCRdb D call of TRBD1 is not possible without DNA. Germline CDR1 reads MNHEY; CDR2 reads SMNVEV (reference sequence). CDR3 size: 14 residues. The CDR3 loop is CASMSGGLGEKLFF.

The V gene is TRBV2, the J gene TRBJ2-1; TCRdb's D gene call, TRBD2, goes unchecked for lack of DNA. The length of the CDR3 is 15 residues. Germline V gene lookup returns CDR1 SNHLY and CDR2 FYNNEI. CDR3 in amino acids: CASSGLAGRRDEQFF.

The CDR3 here is CASSILRDRGNQPQHF. This rearrangement joins TRBV19 to TRBJ1-5; the D call of TRBD1 rests on TCRdb alone, since no DNA is present to check it. CDR3 length: 16 amino acids. Germline V lookup: CDR1 LNHDA, CDR2 SQIVND (reference sequence).

The chain is built from TRBV7-9 and TRBJ2-3. The CDR3 is 15 amino acids. In germline, CDR1 is SEHNR, CDR2 FQNEAQ (reference sequence). The CDR3 reads CASSLEGSGTDTQYF.

The chain couples TRBV28 to TRBJ1-1; TCRdb gives TRBD1 as the D gene, but with no DNA this cannot be confirmed. CDR1 and CDR2 from the germline V gene are MDHEN and SYDVKM. The CDR3 spans 17 residues. CDR3 residues: CASSLGSGQARNTEAFF.

The chain employs TRBV29-1 and TRBJ2-3; checking the TCRdb D call of TRBD1 is not possible without DNA. The CDR3 contains 13 residues. CDR1 SQVTM and CDR2 ANQGSEA come from the germline V gene. The CDR3 sequence is CSVDLRDTDTQYF.

The chain uses TRBV6-1 and TRBJ2-7; TCRdb calls TRBD2, which cannot be checked without DNA. CDR1 is MNHNS and CDR2 is SASEGT in the germline V gene. The CDR3 loop spans 14 amino acids. CDR3: CASKASGAVYEQYF.

The rearrangement links TRBV20-1 to TRBJ1-6; TCRdb reports TRBD1, a call that lacks DNA to check it against. Germline V lookup: CDR1 DFQATT, CDR2 SNEGSKA (reference sequence). The CDR3 length is 14 residues. The CDR3 is CSARKQGKHSPLHF.

This chain uses TRBV11-2 with TRBJ2-5; TCRdb calls TRBD1, which cannot be checked without DNA. CDR1 is SGHAT, CDR2 FQNNGV, per germline. This CDR3 has 16 amino acids. This chain's CDR3 is CASSLDKRGLVQTQYF.

The CDR3: CASSRYSETGSTDTQYF. The chain links TRBV18 to TRBJ2-3; TCRdb outputs TRBD1, but without DNA this stays unchecked. The germline V gene has CDR1 KGHSH and CDR2 LQKENI. The CDR3 is 17 residues long.

The chain carries TRBV25-1 and TRBJ2-7; TCRdb calls TRBD1, which cannot be checked without DNA. This CDR3 comprises 14 residues. The V gene's germline CDR1 is MGHDK and CDR2 SYGVNS. CDR3: CASSSQGIGNEQYF.

The V gene is TRBV7-9, the J gene TRBJ2-1; TCRdb's D gene call, TRBD1, goes unchecked for lack of DNA. CDR1 SEHNR and CDR2 FQNEAQ come from the germline V gene (reference sequence). This CDR3 is 15 amino acids long. CDR3 sequence: CASSSLGAGLNEQFF.

The chain carries TRBV12-3 or TRBV12-4 and TRBJ2-1; no DNA is available, so the TRBD2 call from TCRdb remains unchecked. The CDR3 is made up of 13 amino acids. CDR3 sequence: CASRSGGPNEQFF.

V is TRBV7-2 and J is TRBJ2-5; TCRdb outputs TRBD1, but without DNA this stays unchecked. The CDR3 covers 16 residues. The germline V gene has CDR1 SGHTA and CDR2 FQGNSA. CDR3 loop: CASSSRQRGSQETQYF.

This sequence joins TRBV6-5 and TRBJ2-5; TCRdb selects TRBD1, and the lack of DNA leaves this call unchecked. CDR1 is MNHEY, CDR2 SVGAGI, per germline. The CDR3 is made up of 15 amino acids. CDR3: CASSSPGQRGETQYF.

The genes are TRBV5-1 and TRBJ2-4; without DNA, the TCRdb call of TRBD2 cannot be checked. Germline loops: CDR1 SGHRS, CDR2 YFSETQ. The CDR3 is made up of 17 amino acids. The CDR3 loop is CASSLAGGGLAKNIQYF.

The chain employs TRBV6-1 and TRBJ1-5. This CDR3 is built from 15 residues. Per the germline V gene, CDR1 is MNHNS and CDR2 is SASEGT. The CDR3 loop is CASSTQDGANQPQHF.

This rearrangement joins TRBV6-4 to TRBJ2-1; TCRdb outputs TRBD1, but without DNA this stays unchecked. Germline CDR1 MRHNA, CDR2 SNTAGT. CDR3 length: 16 residues. CDR3 protein: CASSVTPTGRYNEQFF.

The rearrangement links TRBV5-1 to TRBJ2-1. The CDR3 contains 17 residues. In germline, CDR1 is SGHRS, CDR2 YFSETQ. The CDR3 sequence is CASSLVVGGTSYNEQFF.

The chain couples TRBV5-1 to TRBJ2-5; absent DNA, TCRdb's TRBD1 call cannot be checked. The length of the CDR3 is 18 residues. Looked up from germline, CDR1 is SGHRS and CDR2 is YFSETQ. The CDR3 loop reads CASSLAPGAGGRKETQYF.

The J gene is TRBJ2-3, the V gene TRBV12-3 or TRBV12-4. The CDR3 extends over 15 amino acids. The CDR3 sequence: CASSLSSASTDTQYF.

The V and J genes are TRBV7-8 and TRBJ2-7; absent DNA, TCRdb's TRBD1 call cannot be checked. The CDR3 covers 13 residues. Per the germline V gene, CDR1 is SGHVS and CDR2 is FQNEAQ. CDR3 residues: CASSYRGEVEQYF.

The V call is TRBV19, the J call TRBJ2-6. Germline CDR1 and CDR2: LNHDA and SQIVND (reference sequence). CDR3 size: 15 residues. This chain's CDR3 is CASSPVNSGANVLTF.